Shown below are 26 T cell receptor beta chains from a single sample sequenced in a study of blood T cell repertoires in COVID-19. TCRdb keeps only in-frame clones here, not all; method: immunoSEQ multiplex PCR. The sample shows about 130,000 clones, approximately 85% of them seen only once. The sequenced sample was peripheral blood. Receptor source: an elderly woman with COVID-19, enrolled during active disease.

V and J are TRBV2 and TRBJ2-3; 7 bases are a match to TRBD2. The CDR3 extends over 15 amino acids. V shed 4 bases and J 2 bases; nucleotides not matched to a gene: 6. The V gene's germline CDR1 is SNHLY and CDR2 FYNNEI. The CDR3 sequence: CASSGGSVNTDTQYF. CDR3 coding DNA: TGTGCCAGCAGTGGCGGGAGCGTCAACACAGATACGCAGTATTTT.

This clone was counted a few times. The V call is TRBV27, the J call TRBJ1-5, with no clear D. V dropped 4 bases and J dropped 6 bases, with 16 bases sitting between them. The length of the CDR3 is 15 residues. From germline, CDR1 is MNHEY and CDR2 SMNVEV (reference sequence). Here the CDR3 DNA reads TGTGCCAGCAGTTCGACGGGGAGCGACTCTCAGCCCCAGCATTTT. As protein: CASSSTGSDSQPQHF.

The chain carries TRBV21-1 and TRBJ2-1; the DNA was not used to check the table's D call, TRBD2. TRBV21-1 counts as a pseudogene. The CDR3 has 16 residues. The DNA of the CDR3 is TGTGCCAGCAACTTCAAGCGGTGGGAGGGCCAAAATGAGCAGTTCTTC. It translates to CASNFKRWEGQNEQFF.

This chain joins TRBV15 and TRBJ2-7, with no clear D. CDR1 LNHNV and CDR2 YYDKDF come from the germline V gene (reference sequence). This CDR3 contains 14 residues. V gave up 1 base and J gave up 2 bases, with 9 bases separating them. The CDR3 reads CATSRGPGTYEQYF. CDR3 in DNA: TGTGCCACCAGCAGAGGCCCAGGAACCTACGAGCAGTACTTC. Combining the CDR3 with reference TRBV15 and TRBJ2-7 gives the whole variable domain DAMVIQNPRYQVTQFGKPVTLSCSQTLNHNVMYWYQQKSSQAPKLLFHYYDKDFNNEADTPDNFQSRRPNTSFCFLDIRSPGLGDTAMYLCATSRGPGTYEQYFGPGTRLTVT.

The chain links TRBV9 to TRBJ2-5; 13 bases are shared with TRBD2. CDR1 and CDR2 (germline): SGDLS, YYNGEE. V gave up 3 bases and J gave up 5 bases; unmatched junction bases: 7. The CDR3 is 16 amino acids. The CDR3 DNA reads as TGTGCCAGCAGCGCCCTACTAGCGGGAGGGGACGAGACCCAGTACTTC. Its translation is CASSALLAGGDETQYF.

The chain has TRBV12-3 or TRBV12-4 and TRBJ1-2, with a tentative D call TRBD1 (5 bases). The V and J ends lost 2 bases and 2 bases respectively, with 6 bases between them. The CDR3 sequence is 13 residues long. The CDR3 nucleotides are TGTGCCAGCAGTTTAACAGGCAACTATGGCTACACCTTC. Residues: CASSLTGNYGYTF.

This clone was seen once. The CDR3 DNA is TGTGCCAGCAGTAACACCTCGACAGGAGGCTCCTACGAGCAGTACTTC. Amino acid sequence: CASSNTSTGGSYEQYF. The J gene is TRBJ2-7, the V gene TRBV11-1; a weak D match, TRBD1 (6 bases). CDR3 length: 16 residues. The V end lost 6 bases, the J end lost 0 bases, and 18 bases lay between the germline ends. The germline V gene encodes CDR1 SGHAT and CDR2 FQDESV (reference sequence). The variable domain in full, completed from reference TRBV11-1 and TRBJ2-7, reads EAEVAQSPRYKITEKSQAVAFWCDPISGHATLYWYRQILGQGPELLVQFQDESVVDDSQLPKDRFSAERLKGVDSTLKIQPAELGDSAMYLCASSNTSTGGSYEQYFGPGTRLTVT.

The chain joins TRBV6-5 to TRBJ2-7; 7 bases map to TRBD2. CDR3 length: 13 amino acids. Germline CDR1 reads MNHEY; CDR2 reads SVGAGI. The V and J ends lost 5 bases and 3 bases, in that order; junction bases with no gene match: 4. In DNA, the CDR3 is TGTGCCAGCAGTCCGGCGGGAGACTACGAGCAGTACTTC. This codes for CASSPAGDYEQYF.

This chain joins TRBV19 and TRBJ2-1; possible D gene TRBD1, 5 bases. Trimming removed 5 bases from V and 10 bases from J, with 18 bases in between. The CDR3 sequence is 14 residues long. In germline, CDR1 is LNHDA, CDR2 SQIVND (reference sequence). The CDR3 spells CASSPNRQFREQFF. CDR3 coding DNA: TGTGCCAGTAGTCCCAACCGACAGTTCAGGGAGCAGTTCTTC.

The chain is built from TRBV11-3 and TRBJ1-3; no reliable D call. CDR3 length: 14 residues. Germline loops: CDR1 SGHNT, CDR2 YENEEA. The V and J ends lost 4 bases and 1 base respectively, with 8 bases between them. The CDR3 reads CASSSPGSGNTIYF. The CDR3 DNA reads TGTGCCAGCAGCTCACCGGGGTCTGGAAACACCATATATTTT.

This sequence joins TRBV6-2 or TRBV6-3 and TRBJ1-5; 7 bases align to TRBD1. Germline CDR1 reads MNHEY; CDR2 reads SVGEGT. There are 16 residues in the CDR3. The ends lost 3 bases at V and 0 bases at J; junction bases unmatched: 5. The CDR3 here is CASSYWGDSSNQPQHF. The CDR3, as DNA: TGTGCCAGCAGTTATTGGGGGGACAGTAGCAATCAGCCCCAGCATTTT.

The chain uses TRBV12-3 or TRBV12-4 and TRBJ1-2; TRBD1 matches at 7 bases. J gave up 6 bases and V 6 bases, and 7 bases lay outside the gene matches. The CDR3 loop spans 13 amino acids. The CDR3 loop reads CASRDKQGNGYTF. CDR3 DNA sequence: TGTGCCAGCAGGGATAAACAGGGGAATGGCTACACCTTC.

This clone came up a few times. The CDR3 spells CASSPGQGLSDTQYF. The CDR3 DNA sequence: TGTGCCAGCAGCCCGGGACAGGGGTTATCAGATACGCAGTATTTT. The V call is TRBV19, the J call TRBJ2-3, with TRBD1 matching over 10 bases. CDR1 LNHDA and CDR2 SQIVND come from the germline V gene (reference sequence). J gave up 4 bases and V 9 bases, and 10 bases lay outside the gene matches. This CDR3 region has 15 residues.

J is TRBJ2-1 and V is TRBV6-2 or TRBV6-3; 7 bases map to TRBD2. V gave up 3 bases and J gave up 6 bases; unmatched junction bases: 5. The germline CDR1 and CDR2 sequences are MNHEY and SVGEGT. The CDR3 contains 14 residues. Here the CDR3 reads CASSYMGGSNEQFF. The CDR3 nucleotides are TGTGCCAGCAGTTATATGGGGGGGAGCAATGAGCAGTTCTTC.

V is TRBV18 and J is TRBJ1-1; 8 bases map to TRBD1. J was trimmed by 1 base and V by 5 bases; bases with no gene match: 6. The CDR3 extends over 15 amino acids. CDR1 is KGHSH, CDR2 LQKENI, per germline. The CDR3 loop is CASSTRDRSNTEAFF. For the CDR3, the DNA is TGTGCCAGCTCAACCCGGGACAGGTCGAACACTGAAGCTTTCTTT.

This clone was observed once. The rearrangement uses TRBV9 and TRBJ1-1, with D unresolved. CDR3 length: 15 residues. Germline CDR1 and CDR2: SGDLS and YYNGEE. V lost 5 bases to trimming and J lost 0 bases, with 14 bases between them. Written as DNA, the CDR3 is TGTGCCAGCAGTTCAAGCTCCGGGATGAACACTGAAGCTTTCTTT. Translation gives CASSSSSGMNTEAFF. The variable domain in full, completed from reference TRBV9 and TRBJ1-1, reads DSGVTQTPKHLITATGQRVTLRCSPRSGDLSVYWYQQSLDQGLQFLIQYYNGEERAKGNILERFSAQQFPDLHSELNLSSLELGDSALYFCASSSSSGMNTEAFFGQGTRLTVV.

The chain employs TRBV5-5 and TRBJ2-7, with D possibly matching TRBD1 (5 bases). With 0 bases removed from V and 2 bases from J, the gap between germline ends came to 12 bases. Germline CDR1 SGHKS, CDR2 YYEKEE (reference sequence). The CDR3 sequence is 15 residues long. The CDR3 region has the DNA TGTGCCAGCAGCTTGGGACAGCCTAATACCTACGAGCAGTACTTC. This sequence encodes CASSLGQPNTYEQYF.

This clone has only a few counts. The chain uses TRBV5-1 and TRBJ1-1; tentative D call: TRBD1 (6 bases). Germline V gene sequence: CDR1 SGHRS, CDR2 YFSETQ. Deletions cut 0 bases from V and 0 bases from J, with 9 bases between. The CDR3 has 15 residues. The CDR3 protein is CASSLVGGMNTEAFF. Here the CDR3 DNA reads TGCGCCAGCAGCTTGGTAGGGGGAATGAACACTGAAGCTTTCTTT.

This clone was recorded only once. The chain has TRBV18 and TRBJ2-7; D might be TRBD1 (6 bases). V was pared by 5 bases and J by 5 bases, with 7 bases between. The CDR3 runs 11 residues. Germline CDR1 is KGHSH and CDR2 is LQKENI. Here the CDR3 reads CASSAGDEQYF. Here the CDR3 DNA reads TGTGCCAGCTCAGCAGGGGACGAGCAGTACTTC.

The J gene is TRBJ2-5, the V gene TRBV14, with D perhaps matching TRBD1 (6 bases). V lost 1 base and J 0 bases, leaving 18 bases between the germline ends. The CDR3 runs to 18 residues. Germline lookup yields CDR1 SGHDN and CDR2 FVKESK. The CDR3 region has the DNA TGTGCCAGCAGCCAAGCTGGGCACAGGGTCGCTAACCAAGAGACCCAGTACTTC. This gives the protein CASSQAGHRVANQETQYF.

The genes are TRBV9 and TRBJ2-6; a possible D gene is TRBD1 (5 bases). The CDR3 contains 15 residues. The germline V gene has CDR1 SGDLS and CDR2 YYNGEE. The V and J ends lost 5 bases and 3 bases respectively, with 12 bases between them. The CDR3 spells CASRGSGNGANVLTF. The CDR3 region has the DNA TGTGCCAGCAGAGGATCAGGGAATGGGGCCAACGTCCTGACTTTC.

The genes are TRBV7-2 and TRBJ1-2; 10 bases are a match to TRBD1. V dropped 7 bases and J dropped 7; count of bases not matched to a gene: 15. The CDR3 consists of 16 residues. From germline, CDR1 is SGHTA and CDR2 FQGNSA. CDR3 region: CASISMAPGQGSGYTF. The CDR3 DNA sequence: TGTGCCAGCATCTCGATGGCACCGGGACAGGGGAGTGGCTACACCTTC.

This sequence joins TRBV18 and TRBJ2-7; 7 bases are shared with TRBD1. V lost 3 bases and J lost 1; bases outside the gene matches: 0. CDR3 size: 13 residues. Germline CDR1 is KGHSH and CDR2 is LQKENI. The CDR3 DNA follows: TGTGCCAGCTCACCGGACAGGTCCTACGAGCAGTACTTC. This gives the protein CASSPDRSYEQYF.

The chain carries TRBV18 and TRBJ2-7, with 9 bases aligning to TRBD1. Germline CDR1 KGHSH, CDR2 LQKENI. V was pared by 0 bases and J by 4 bases, with 10 bases of the junction left unmatched. The CDR3 spans 17 residues. DNA of the CDR3: TGTGCCAGCTCACCACCTATCCGGTCGACAGGGGGTTACGAGCAGTACTTC. It specifies CASSPPIRSTGGYEQYF.

In this sample, this clone turned up once. The genes are TRBV19 and TRBJ1-3, with D possibly TRBD1 on 5 matching bases. V gave up 5 bases and J gave up 5 bases, with 10 bases separating them. The germline V gene encodes CDR1 LNHDA and CDR2 SQIVND (reference sequence). The CDR3 runs to 13 residues. The DNA for the CDR3 is TGTGCCAGTAGTTTCGGGGGGAGAAACACCATATATTTT. This codes for CASSFGGRNTIYF.

The chain recombines TRBV4-3 with TRBJ1-5; possibly TRBD1 for D (6 bases). In germline, CDR1 is LGHNA, CDR2 YSLEER. CDR3 length: 14 amino acids. Trimming stripped 4 bases from V and 4 bases from J, with 11 bases between. The CDR3 here is CASSRTVLNQPQHF. The CDR3 nucleotides read TGCGCCAGCAGCCGGACAGTCCTTAATCAGCCCCAGCATTTT.